This T cell receptor (beta chain) was captured in a study of T-cell memory formation after mild COVID-19. From the 5' RACE reads, TCRdb called clonotypes with MiXCR, one entry per CDR3 protein. The table lists about 560,000 distinct CDR3 sequences, under 20% of them singletons. Germline V lookup: CDR1 SGHAT, CDR2 FQNNGV. The CDR3 loop spans 14 amino acids. Trimming took 8 bases from V and 0 from J, leaving 12 bases between them. Sequencing was carried out using PBMCs or a T cell subset sorted from them (not recorded which). This chain connects TRBV11-2 to TRBJ2-3, with D possibly TRBD1 on 7 matching bases. The source of this sequence is an adult woman who had mild COVID-19 (a few samples of this study predate the infection). Cell type and time point are not known. CDR3 region: CASGGGPSTDTQYF. The CDR3, as DNA: TGTGCCAGCGGAGGGGGCCCCAGCACAGATACGCAGTATTTT. The full variable domain, with the rest looked up from reference TRBV11-2 and TRBJ2-3, is EAGVAQSPRYKIIEKRQSVAFWCNPISGHATLYWYQQILGQGPKLLIQFQNNGVVDDSQLPKDRFSAERLKGVDSTLKIQPAKLEDSAVYLCASGGGPSTDTQYFGPGTRLTVL.